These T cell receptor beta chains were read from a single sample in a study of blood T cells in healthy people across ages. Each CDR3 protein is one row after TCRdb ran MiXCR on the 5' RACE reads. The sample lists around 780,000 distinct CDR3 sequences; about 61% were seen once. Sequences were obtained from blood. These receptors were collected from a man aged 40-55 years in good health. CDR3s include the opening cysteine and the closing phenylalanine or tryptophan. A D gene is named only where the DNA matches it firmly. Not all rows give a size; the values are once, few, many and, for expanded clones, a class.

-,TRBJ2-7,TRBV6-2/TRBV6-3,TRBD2,TGTGCCAGCAGTTATTTTGAGCGGGAGGGGAGATTCTCCTACAGTGAGCAGTACTTC,CASSYFEREGRFSYSEQYF
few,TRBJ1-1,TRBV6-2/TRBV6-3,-,TGTGCCAGCGTCGAACGACCTTCGAACACTGAAGCTTTCTTT,CASVERPSNTEAFF
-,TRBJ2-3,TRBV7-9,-,TGTGCCAGCAGTCCCACCCGGGGGGCGGCGGATACGCAGTATTTT,CASSPTRGAADTQYF
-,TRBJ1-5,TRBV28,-,TGTGCCAGCAGACTCGGGACCGCCTGGGAGGGCAATCAGCCCCAGCATTTT,CASRLGTAWEGNQPQHF
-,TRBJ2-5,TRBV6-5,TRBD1,TGTGCCAGCAGACTCCCGGGACAGGGTAAAGAGACCCAGTACTTC,CASRLPGQGKETQYF
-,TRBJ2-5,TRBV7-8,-,TGTGCCAGCAGCTTAGCGGCTAGCGAAGAGACCCAGTACTTC,CASSLAASEETQYF
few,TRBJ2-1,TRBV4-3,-,TGCGCCAGCAGCCTCGGACAGGAGCAGTTCTTC,CASSLGQEQFF
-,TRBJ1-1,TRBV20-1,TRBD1,TGCAGTGCTAGGGTGACAGGGGGCAGTCGGAAGAACACTGAAGCTTTCTTT,CSARVTGGSRKNTEAFF
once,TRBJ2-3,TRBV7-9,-,TGTGCCAGCAGCCCACCTCTCGCAGCGGGCACAGATACGCAGTATTTT,CASSPPLAAGTDTQYF
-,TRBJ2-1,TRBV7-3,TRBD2,TGTGCCAGCAGCTTAAGGACCCTAGCGGGAGTTTACAATGAGCAGTTCTTC,CASSLRTLAGVYNEQFF
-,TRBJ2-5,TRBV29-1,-,TGCAGCGTTGAGGGCAATCAAGAGACCCAGTACTTC,CSVEGNQETQYF
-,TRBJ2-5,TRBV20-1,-,TGCAGTGCTAGAGATTCCTACGAAGTCCAAGAGACCCAGTACTTC,CSARDSYEVQETQYF
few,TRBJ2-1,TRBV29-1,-,TGCAGCGCGAGCTCCTACAATGAGCAGTTCTTC,CSASSYNEQFF
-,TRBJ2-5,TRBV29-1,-,TGCAGCGTTGAATTGTCAGAGACCCAGTACTTC,CSVELSETQYF
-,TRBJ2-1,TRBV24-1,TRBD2,TGTGCCACCAGTGTGACTAGCGGGAGACCTGACGAGCAGTTCTTC,CATSVTSGRPDEQFF
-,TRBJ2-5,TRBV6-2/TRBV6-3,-,TGTGCCAGCAACTATAAAGAGACCCAGTACTTC,CASNYKETQYF
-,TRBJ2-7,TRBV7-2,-,TGTGCCAGCAGCTTAGAATCCCGACCTGACAATGAGCAGTACTTC,CASSLESRPDNEQYF
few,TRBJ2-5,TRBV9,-,TGTGCCAGCAGCCCGCGGGGAGTTCAAGAGACCCAGTACTTC,CASSPRGVQETQYF
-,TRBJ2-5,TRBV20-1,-,TGCAGTGCTAGGTATCAAGAGACCCAGTACTTC,CSARYQETQYF
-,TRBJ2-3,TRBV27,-,TGTGCCAGCAGTGATGACCCAGATACGCAGTATTTT,CASSDDPDTQYF
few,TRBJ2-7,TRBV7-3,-,TGTGCCAGCAGCGAAGCGGCGACCTACGAGCAGTACTTC,CASSEAATYEQYF
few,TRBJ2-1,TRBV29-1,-,TGCAGCGTTGAAGAGGTCCATGAGCAGTTCTTC,CSVEEVHEQFF
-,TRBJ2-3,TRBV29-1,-,TGCAGCGGGGGACCGCACTATGAGGGCACAGATACGCAGTATTTT,CSGGPHYEGTDTQYF
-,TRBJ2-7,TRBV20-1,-,TGCAGTGCTAGAGATGTACAGGTAATCTACGAGCAGTACTTC,CSARDVQVIYEQYF
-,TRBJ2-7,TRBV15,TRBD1,TGTGCCACCAGCGCTCCGGGACAGGGGTACGAGCAGTACTTC,CATSAPGQGYEQYF
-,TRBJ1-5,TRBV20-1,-,TGCAGTGCTAGAGGGAGAGGGAGGAGCAATCAGCCCCAGCATTTT,CSARGRGRSNQPQHF
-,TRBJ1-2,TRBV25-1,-,TGTGCCAGCAGTGAATATCCAGAAGGGAGGGGCGGCTACACCTTC,CASSEYPEGRGGYTF
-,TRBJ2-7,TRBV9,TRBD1,TGTGCCAGCAGCGACCGCGGGACAGGGGTCTACGAGCAGTACTTC,CASSDRGTGVYEQYF
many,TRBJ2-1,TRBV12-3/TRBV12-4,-,TGTGCCAGCAGCCGTCCGGAATCCTATGAGCAGTTCTTC,CASSRPESYEQFF
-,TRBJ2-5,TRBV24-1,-,TGTGCCACCAGTGAGCCAGACAGGTACCAAGAGACCCAGTACTTC,CATSEPDRYQETQYF
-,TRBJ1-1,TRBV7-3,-,TGTGCCAGCAGCTACAATCCGGGACAAGAAGCTTTCTTT,CASSYNPGQEAFF
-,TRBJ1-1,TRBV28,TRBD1,TGTGCCAGCAGTCCCGGCCACAACAACGGACAGGGGGCGCGGAGCACTGAAGCTTTCTTT,CASSPGHNNGQGARSTEAFF
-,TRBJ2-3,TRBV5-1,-,TGCGCCAGCAGCTTGGAGGCGAGGGATATCGATACGCAGTATTTT,CASSLEARDIDTQYF
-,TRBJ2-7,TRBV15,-,TGTGCCACCAGCAGAGATTGGGGCCTCTCCTACGAGCAGTACTTC,CATSRDWGLSYEQYF
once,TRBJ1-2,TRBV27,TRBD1,TGTGCCAGCAGTTTCGGTCAACCGGGACAGGGGGGCGGCTACACCTTC,CASSFGQPGQGGGYTF
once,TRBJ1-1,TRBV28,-,TGTGCCAGCACGTACCCCCGGCTCACTAGTGGCACTGAAGCTTTCTTT,CASTYPRLTSGTEAFF
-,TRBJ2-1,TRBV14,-,TGTGCCAGCAGCCAAGTATTTGTACCCTCCTACAATGAGCAGTTCTTC,CASSQVFVPSYNEQFF
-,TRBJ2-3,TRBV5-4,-,TGTGCCAGCAGCTTGGCGGACGGACTTAGAGTGGGCTACGCCGGACTAAGGGGGGATACGCAGTATTTT,CASSLADGLRVGYAGLRGDTQYF
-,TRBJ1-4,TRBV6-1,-,TGTGCCAGCAGCCCCGAGGTTCTAGGTGAAAAACTGTTTTTT,CASSPEVLGEKLFF
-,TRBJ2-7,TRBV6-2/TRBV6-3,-,TGTGCCAGCAGTTACTCGGCAGGGTCGTACGAGCAGTACTTC,CASSYSAGSYEQYF
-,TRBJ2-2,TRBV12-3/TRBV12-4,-,TGTGCCAGCAGTTTTGCCGCCGAATATTCCGGGGAGCTGTTTTTT,CASSFAAEYSGELFF
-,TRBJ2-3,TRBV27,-,TGTGCCAGCAGCAAAGAGGGACTCCTAAACACAGATACGCAGTATTTT,CASSKEGLLNTDTQYF
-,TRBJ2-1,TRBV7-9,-,TGTGCCAGCAGCTTTGATCGGGCCGACAATGAGCAGTTCTTC,CASSFDRADNEQFF
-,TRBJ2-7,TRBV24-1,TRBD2,TGTGCCACCAGTGTTAGCGGGGGATCCTACGAGCAGTACTTC,CATSVSGGSYEQYF
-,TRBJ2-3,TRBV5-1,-,TGCGCCAGCAGCTTGCTGGGACGGACCATGAGCACAGATACGCAGTATTTT,CASSLLGRTMSTDTQYF
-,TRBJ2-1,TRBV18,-,TGTGCCAGCTCACCACGAGGCCTCTCCTACAATGAGCAGTTCTTC,CASSPRGLSYNEQFF
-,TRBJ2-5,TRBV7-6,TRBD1,TGTGCCAGCAGCTCCCGAGACAGGGGGCTTTTGTCCCAGACCCAGTACTTC,CASSSRDRGLLSQTQYF
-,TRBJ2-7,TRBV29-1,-,TGCAGCCAAAACAGGGCTGGTATCCCGTACGAGCAGTACTTC,CSQNRAGIPYEQYF
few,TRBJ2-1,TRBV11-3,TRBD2,TGTGCCAGCAGCCTTAGCGGGGCATTCAATGAGCAGTTCTTC,CASSLSGAFNEQFF
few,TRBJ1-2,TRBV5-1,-,TGCGCCAGCAGCCCTGGAGACAGGTCGGAAGGCTACACCTTC,CASSPGDRSEGYTF
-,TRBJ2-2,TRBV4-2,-,TGTGCCAGCAGCCCCGAAGAGAGTGGAACCGGGGAGCTGTTTTTT,CASSPEESGTGELFF
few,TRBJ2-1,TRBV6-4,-,TGTGCCAGCAGTGAAGGACCCTACAATGAGCAGTTCTTC,CASSEGPYNEQFF
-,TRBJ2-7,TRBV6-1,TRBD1,TGTGCCAGCAGTGCGGGACAGGGGCTGTTCTACGAGCAGTACTTC,CASSAGQGLFYEQYF